Described below is a single TCR beta chain sequence and its context. Every bit of the isolated RNA underwent reverse transcription, so sequencing read expressed TCRB transcripts. Produced via immunoSEQ multiplex PCR; TCRdb's table is partial and in-frame only. The sample shows fewer than 550,000 clones, approximately 10% of them seen only once. These data originate in a study of beta chain features in type 1 diabetes. Across the whole study: The patients were much like the healthy donors in age, gender and cell yields.

Germline CDR1 and CDR2: SGHRS and YFSETQ. V lost 0 bases and J lost 6, with 16 bases in between. The CDR3 is 16 residues long. The chain has TRBV5-1 and TRBJ2-1, with a weak D call TRBD2 (5 bases). This receptor was obtained from a young woman in good health. The material sequenced was naive CD4+ T cells from blood. The chain's CDR3 is CASSLAGRKGVNEQFF. The CDR3 DNA reads as TGCGCCAGCAGCTTGGCCGGGCGGAAGGGAGTCAATGAGCAGTTCTTC.